The 26 T cell receptor beta chains below come from one sample, sequenced in a study of CD8 T cells in ankylosing spondylitis. A single record per CDR3 protein comes from TCRdb applying MiXCR to the 5' RACE reads. This table has some 300,000 distinct CDR3 sequences, less than 25% appearing once. Source material: blood, either unsorted or a sorted T cell fraction (not recorded which). Receptor source: a female donor with ankylosing spondylitis or in good health (not recorded which).

The chain has TRBV6-5 and TRBJ2-3; 8 positions agree with TRBD1. Germline values: CDR1 MNHEY, CDR2 SVGAGI. V dropped 4 bases and J dropped 3; count of bases not matched to a gene: 6. The CDR3 loop spans 15 amino acids. The CDR3 reads CASSSADRVTDTQYF. CDR3 sequence (DNA): TGTGCCAGCAGTTCTGCGGACAGGGTGACAGATACGCAGTATTTT.

The rearrangement joins TRBV18 to TRBJ2-7; 10 bases align to TRBD1. The CDR3 contains 15 residues. The germline gives CDR1 KGHSH, CDR2 LQKENI. J gave up 4 bases and V 3 bases, and 6 bases lay outside the gene matches. The CDR3: CASSPLGTGAYEQYF. CDR3 in DNA: TGTGCCAGCTCACCTTTAGGGACAGGGGCGTACGAGCAGTACTTC.

V is TRBV10-3 and J is TRBJ2-3; D is uncertain. V was trimmed by 1 base and J by 0 bases, leaving 5 bases between them. The CDR3 sequence is 14 residues long. Germline V gene lookup returns CDR1 ENHRY and CDR2 SYGVKD. The CDR3 nucleotides are TGTGCCATCAGTGAGTACACTAGCACAGATACGCAGTATTTT. It yields the protein CAISEYTSTDTQYF.

The rearrangement joins TRBV20-1 to TRBJ2-3; 8 bases agree with TRBD2. This CDR3 has 15 residues. Germline-derived CDR1 and CDR2 are DFQATT and SNEGSKA (reference sequence). After removal of 6 bases from V and 1 base from J, the junction contained 9 bases not matched to a gene. The CDR3 nucleotides read TGCAGTGCCGCGTTCGGACTAGCTGGCACAGATACGCAGTATTTT. This sequence encodes CSAAFGLAGTDTQYF.

V is TRBV11-1 and J is TRBJ1-1, with TRBD1 as a possible D gene (6 bases). V gave up 3 bases and J gave up 2 bases, with 22 bases separating them. The CDR3 length is 18 residues. CDR1 is SGHAT and CDR2 is FQDESV in the germline V gene (reference sequence). CDR3 sequence reads: CASSFSRGGRGPNTEAFF. CDR3 coding DNA: TGTGCCAGCAGCTTTAGTAGGGGGGGGAGGGGACCCAACACTGAAGCTTTCTTT.

The V gene is TRBV7-8, the J gene TRBJ2-3, with D maybe TRBD2 (7 bases). The V and J ends lost 6 bases and 6 bases respectively, with 19 bases between them. The CDR3 consists of 15 residues. Per the germline V gene, CDR1 is SGHVS and CDR2 is FQNEAQ. The CDR3, as DNA: TGTGCCAGCAGTCCAAGTGGGAGGGGGAGGGATACGCAGTATTTT. This gives the protein CASSPSGRGRDTQYF. Based on the CDR3 plus reference TRBV7-8 and TRBJ2-3, the full variable domain is GAGVSQSPRYKVAKRGQDVALRCDPISGHVSLFWYQQALGQGPEFLTYFQNEAQLDKSGLPSDRFFAERPEGSVSTLKIQRTQQEDSAVYLCASSPSGRGRDTQYFGPGTRLTVL.

The V and J genes are TRBV12-5 and TRBJ2-1, with 11 bases identical to TRBD2. Germline lookup yields CDR1 LGHNT and CDR2 FRNRAP. J was trimmed by 7 bases and V by 5 bases; bases with no gene match: 13. The CDR3 is 17 amino acids. The CDR3 loop reads CASGPPLLAGAWNEQFF. The DNA for the CDR3 is TGTGCTAGTGGTCCCCCCCTACTAGCGGGAGCGTGGAATGAGCAGTTCTTC.

This clonotype was detected a few times. The chain recombines TRBV20-1 with TRBJ2-5; a possible D gene is TRBD2 (5 bases). With 8 bases removed from V and 1 base from J, the gap between germline ends came to 14 bases. This CDR3 has 13 amino acids. Germline loops: CDR1 DFQATT, CDR2 SNEGSKA (reference sequence). CDR3 sequence (DNA): TGCAGTTGCCGGATCAGCGGCCAAGAGACCCAGTACTTC. Protein: CSCRISGQETQYF.

This clonotype was counted a few times. CDR3 in amino acids: CASSHSPNGYTF. The CDR3 coding sequence is TGTGCCAGCAGCCACAGTCCCAATGGCTACACCTTC. The chain recombines TRBV3-1 with TRBJ1-2; no reliable D call. This CDR3 is 12 amino acids long. V gave up 3 bases and J gave up 6 bases, with 8 bases separating them. Germline V gene lookup returns CDR1 LGHDT and CDR2 YNNKEL (reference sequence).

The J gene is TRBJ2-5, the V gene TRBV10-3; D not resolved. The CDR3 is 14 amino acids. Trimming left V 2 bases short and J 1 base short, with 8 bases between. CDR1 and CDR2 from the germline V gene are ENHRY and SYGVKD. The CDR3 reads CAISEKYPQETQYF. The DNA of the CDR3 is TGTGCCATCAGTGAGAAATACCCCCAAGAGACCCAGTACTTC.

The chain couples TRBV29-1 to TRBJ2-1, with 7 bases matching TRBD1. Unmatched junction bases numbered 11, after V lost 6 bases and J lost 9 bases. Germline CDR1 SQVTM, CDR2 ANQGSEA. The CDR3 covers 13 residues. The CDR3: CSVNVRQGSEQFF. The CDR3 bases are TGCAGCGTCAACGTTCGACAGGGCAGTGAGCAGTTCTTC.

In this sample, this clonotype turned up many times. The chain carries TRBV25-1 and TRBJ2-4; 7 bases are a match to TRBD2. Germline V gene data show CDR1 as MGHDK and CDR2 as SYGVNS. V shed 2 bases and J 6 bases; nucleotides not matched to a gene: 7. The CDR3 is 15 amino acids. CDR3 DNA sequence: TGTGCCAGCAGTGAAACGGGAGGAGGTCTAAACATTCAGTACTTC. Translating it yields CASSETGGGLNIQYF.

The chain joins TRBV20-1 to TRBJ2-5; 8 bases match TRBD2. V shed 6 bases and J 5 bases; nucleotides not matched to a gene: 11. CDR1 DFQATT and CDR2 SNEGSKA come from the germline V gene (reference sequence). The CDR3 has 14 residues. The CDR3 loop is CSAPVVAGLETQYF. The CDR3 coding sequence is TGCAGTGCCCCCGTTGTAGCGGGGTTGGAGACCCAGTACTTC.

This clonotype was picked up a small number of times. The rearrangement links TRBV29-1 to TRBJ1-4; 9 nucleotides align to TRBD1. With V trimmed by 7 bases and J by 8 bases, 5 bases remained unmatched. This CDR3 contains 12 residues. The germline gives CDR1 SQVTM, CDR2 ANQGSEA. CDR3 loop: CSGRTGGEKLFF. Here the CDR3 DNA reads TGCAGCGGCCGCACAGGGGGCGAAAAACTGTTTTTT.

This clonotype has just one count. The rearrangement uses TRBV18 and TRBJ2-7, with D maybe TRBD1 (6 bases). This CDR3 has 13 residues. In germline, CDR1 is KGHSH, CDR2 LQKENI. Trimming took off 5 bases at V and 4 bases at J, with 12 bases between the two ends. The CDR3 nucleotides are TGTGCCAGCTCATCGGGACACCTGTACGAGCAGTACTTC. Its translation: CASSSGHLYEQYF. The full variable domain, in which reference TRBV18 and TRBJ2-7 provide the parts outside the CDR3, is NAGVMQNPRHLVRRRGQEARLRCSPMKGHSHVYWYRQLPEEGLKFMVYLQKENIIDESGMPKERFSAEFPKEGPSILRIQQVVRGDSAAYFCASSSGHLYEQYFGPGTRLTVT.

The J gene is TRBJ2-7, the V gene TRBV4-1; D is perhaps TRBD2 (6 bases). Looked up from germline, CDR1 is MGHRA and CDR2 is YSYEKL. The CDR3 loop spans 13 amino acids. V was cut by 3 bases and J by 6 bases, with 12 bases left in between. CDR3 loop: CASSQGDLGEQYF. In nucleotides, the CDR3 is TGCGCCAGCAGCCAGGGGGACTTGGGCGAGCAGTACTTC.

There are many counts of this clonotype. The CDR3 region is CSARGGQPQHF. Written as DNA, the CDR3 is TGCAGTGCAAGGGGGGGACAGCCCCAGCATTTT. The rearrangement joins TRBV20-1 to TRBJ1-5; a possible D gene is TRBD1 (6 bases). V was trimmed by 6 bases and J by 7 bases, leaving 10 bases between them. The CDR3 is 11 residues long. Germline loops: CDR1 DFQATT, CDR2 SNEGSKA (reference sequence).

The DNA for the CDR3 is TGCAGTGCTCCCACGACCCCGAACATTCAGTACTTC. Translating gives CSAPTTPNIQYF. The rearrangement joins TRBV20-1 to TRBJ2-4, with D unresolved. CDR1 and CDR2 (germline): DFQATT, SNEGSKA (reference sequence). Trimming shortened V by 5 bases and J by 7 bases, and 12 bases separated the two germline ends. This CDR3 is 12 amino acids long.

V usage is TRBV20-1 and J usage is TRBJ1-6; D not resolved. The germline V gene has CDR1 DFQATT and CDR2 SNEGSKA (reference sequence). Trimming took 0 bases from V and 0 from J, leaving 6 bases between them. The CDR3 contains 15 residues. The CDR3 is CSARDPSSYNSPLHF. CDR3 sequence (DNA): TGCAGTGCTAGAGACCCAAGCTCCTATAATTCACCCCTCCACTTT.

In this sample, this clonotype turned up many times. The chain uses TRBV20-1 and TRBJ2-3; 8 bases align to TRBD1. This CDR3 spans 19 amino acids. The J segment lost 5 bases and the V segment lost 2 bases, leaving 21 bases of the junction unmatched. Germline CDR1 DFQATT, CDR2 SNEGSKA (reference sequence). The CDR3 sequence: CSARPSRGLIPARIDTQYF. The CDR3 DNA sequence: TGCAGTGCTAGACCATCCAGGGGGCTCATTCCGGCAAGGATAGATACGCAGTATTTT.

J is TRBJ1-5 and V is TRBV4-2, with a possible D match to TRBD1 (5 bases). Germline values: CDR1 LGHNA, CDR2 YNFKEQ. This CDR3 has 13 amino acids. The ends were cut back, 2 bases at V and 7 bases at J, with 9 bases in the middle. The CDR3 reads CASSQFEGQPQHF. In DNA, the CDR3 is TGTGCCAGCAGCCAATTTGAGGGGCAGCCCCAGCATTTT.

The V call is TRBV25-1, the J call TRBJ1-5; the D is unclear. The germline CDR1 and CDR2 sequences are MGHDK and SYGVNS. V lost 2 bases and J lost 4, with 9 bases in between. The CDR3 extends over 14 amino acids. As DNA, the CDR3 is TGTGCCAGCAGTGAAACGGGAGGGAATCAGCCCCAGCATTTT. Protein product: CASSETGGNQPQHF.

This clonotype was seen a handful of times. The rearrangement uses TRBV6-6 and TRBJ2-7; no definite D call. The CDR3 contains 13 residues. V lost 6 bases and J 0 bases, leaving 9 bases between the germline ends. CDR1 and CDR2 from the germline V gene are MNHNY and SVGAGI (reference sequence). Here the CDR3 reads CASRPRSSYEQYF. For the CDR3, the DNA is TGTGCCAGCAGACCCAGGAGCTCCTACGAGCAGTACTTC.

This clonotype was counted only a few times. The chain combines TRBV6-2 or TRBV6-3 with TRBJ1-5, with D possibly being TRBD1 (5 bases). The CDR3 is 14 residues long. CDR1 is MNHEY and CDR2 is SVGEGT in the germline V gene. Trimming removed 5 bases at V and 7 bases at J, with 15 bases between. CDR3 sequence reads: CASSPPGEGQPQHF. CDR3 DNA sequence: TGTGCCAGCAGTCCGCCGGGGGAAGGACAGCCCCAGCATTTT.

In this sample, this clonotype turned up a few times. The chain combines TRBV30 with TRBJ2-3; TRBD1 is a possible D gene (5 bases). Germline V CDR1 and CDR2: GTSNPN, SVGIG (reference sequence). The V gene lost 2 bases and the J gene lost 6 bases, with 9 bases spanning the gap. This CDR3 contains 12 residues. The CDR3 sequence is CAWSPQADTQYF. The CDR3 DNA sequence: TGTGCCTGGAGTCCACAGGCGGATACGCAGTATTTT. The entire variable domain, with the rest obtained from reference TRBV30 and TRBJ2-3, is as follows: SQTIHQWPATLVQPVGSPLSLECTVEGTSNPNLYWYRQAAGRGLQLLFYSVGIGQISSEVPQNLSASRPQDRQFILSSKKLLLSDSGFYLCAWSPQADTQYFGPGTRLTVL.

The chain is built from TRBV10-2 and TRBJ2-2; D is unresolved. CDR1 and CDR2 (germline): WSHSY, SAAADI. V lost 8 bases to trimming and J lost 1 base, with 11 bases between them. CDR3 length equals 14 residues. This CDR3 reads CASVLGRNTGELFF. The CDR3 coding sequence is TGCGCCAGCGTCCTTGGCAGGAACACCGGGGAGCTGTTTTTT.